The subject of this entry is one T cell receptor beta chain. The data stem from a study of blood T cell repertoires in COVID-19. The method was immunoSEQ multiplex PCR; TCRdb's version includes in-frame clones alone and lacks a portion of them. The data show over 150,000 clones, 90% to 95% seen once. The V and J ends lost 1 base and 4 bases, in that order; junction bases with no gene match: 8. The CDR3 has 17 amino acids. In germline, CDR1 is SGHTA, CDR2 FQGNSA. This clonotype was obtained from a man aged 25 to 40 with COVID-19, enrolled during active disease. Sequenced sample: peripheral blood. The V and J genes are TRBV7-2 and TRBJ1-5, with TRBD1 identical over 9 bases. The CDR3 DNA reads as TGTGCCAGCAGCTTAGACCCCCCCGGGACAGGGAATCAGCCCCAGCATTTT. This codes for CASSLDPPGTGNQPQHF.